The subject of this entry is one T cell receptor beta chain. Its antigen is unknown. These data belong to a study of cytomegalovirus exposure and HLA in healthy donors. Overall study context: Ancestry clustering placed 70% to 85% of several hundred genotyped donors in the Caucasian-associated cluster. Study outcomes and limitations: According to an earlier analysis, most TCR beta V segments yielded productive rearrangements about 87% or about 30% of the time. Later analysis identified a missense DCLRE1C variant that was linked to TCR beta V- and J-gene trimming.

The PCR had 60 Vbeta and 13 Jbeta primers. Profiled with immunoSEQ multiplex PCR; TCRdb holds only in-frame clones, not every one. The listing records 95,000 to 150,000 clones. Trimming cost V 0 bases and J 8 bases; bases outside gene matches: 9. CDR1 and CDR2 from the germline V gene are SGDLS and YYNGEE. This CDR3 region has 15 residues. Sequencing was performed on PBMCs. The V and J genes are TRBV9 and TRBJ1-1; TRBD1 agrees at 8 bases. The TCR was taken from a man aged 30-40 years in good health and CMV-seronegative. The CDR3 DNA is TGTGCCAGCAGCGTAGGACCTCGGGGGACAGGAGAAGCTTTCTTT. It encodes CASSVGPRGTGEAFF.